These T cell receptor beta chains were read from a single sample in a study of control samples from healthy donors and cancer patients. TCRdb keeps only in-frame clones here, not all; method: immunoSEQ multiplex PCR. The sample contains roughly 100,000 clones, roughly 88% of which appear only once. Sequenced input: blood. The receptors were sampled from a man aged 30 to 45 in good health. Both conserved end residues are part of each CDR3. A D gene is named only where the DNA matches it firmly. The listing skips clone size in some rows; elsewhere it reads once, few, many or a size class.

NA | NA | TRBJ1-2 | 12 | TRBV5-6 | CASSPRWDGYTF | TGTGCCAGCAGCCCAAGGTGGGATGGCTACACCTTC
TRBD2 | NA | TRBJ2-5 | 17 | TRBV19 | CASSTRTSGRARETQYF | TGTGCCAGTAGTACACGGACTAGCGGGAGGGCCCGAGAGACCCAGTACTTC
NA | NA | TRBJ2-1 | 16 | TRBV24-1 | CATSETGSGAYNEQFF | TGTGCCACCAGTGAGACCGGGTCTGGGGCCTACAATGAGCAGTTCTTC
TRBD1 | NA | TRBJ1-6 | 15 | TRBV6-2/TRBV6-3 | CASSYDRGSNSPLHF | TGTGCCAGCAGTTACGACAGGGGGTCGAATTCACCCCTCCACTTT
TRBD2 | NA | TRBJ2-7 | 15 | TRBV27 | CASRVPAGVSYEQYF | TGTGCCAGCAGAGTCCCAGCGGGAGTTTCATACGAGCAGTACTTC
TRBD2 | NA | TRBJ2-1 | 16 | TRBV9 | CASSFRLAISYNEQFF | TGTGCCAGCAGCTTCCGACTAGCGATCTCCTACAATGAGCAGTTCTTC
TRBD2 | NA | TRBJ2-2 | 12 | TRBV19 | CASSSAGRELFF | TGTGCCAGTAGTTCAGCGGGGAGAGAGCTGTTTTTT
NA | NA | TRBJ1-1 | 16 | TRBV5-1 | CASSIDSFHMNTEAFF | TGCGCCAGCAGCATAGACAGCTTTCACATGAACACTGAAGCTTTCTTT
TRBD2 | NA | TRBJ2-3 | 17 | TRBV5-1 | CASSFTSTSGLTDTQYF | TGCGCCAGCAGCTTTACCTCGACTAGCGGTCTCACAGATACGCAGTATTTT
TRBD2 | NA | TRBJ2-7 | 14 | TRBV7-3 | CASSPSGLGGEQYF | TGTGCCAGCAGCCCTTCTGGACTAGGCGGCGAGCAGTACTTC
NA | NA | TRBJ2-3 | 18 | TRBV12-5 | CASGLVPDGSLGADTQYF | TGTGCTAGTGGTTTGGTTCCAGACGGGAGCTTGGGCGCAGATACGCAGTATTTT
TRBD1 | once | TRBJ1-2 | 14 | TRBV2 | CASSWDRDLSGYTF | TGTGCCAGCAGTTGGGACAGGGACCTGAGTGGCTACACCTTC
NA | NA | TRBJ1-4 | 14 | TRBV21-1 | CASSNTKGCEKLFF | TGTGCCAGCAGCAATACGAAGGGTTGTGAAAAACTGTTTTTT
TRBD2 | once | TRBJ2-3 | 19 | TRBV6-2/TRBV6-3 | CASSYGVAGGPRSTDTQYF | TGTGCCAGCAGTTACGGGGTAGCGGGAGGGCCCCGCAGCACAGATACGCAGTATTTT
NA | NA | TRBJ2-3 | 14 | TRBV19 | CASTRGTSTDTQYF | TGTGCCAGTACCCGGGGGACAAGCACAGATACGCAGTATTTT
NA | NA | TRBJ2-5 | 11 | TRBV5-1 | CASSFRETQYF | TGCGCCAGCAGCTTCAGGGAGACCCAGTACTTC
TRBD2 | NA | TRBJ2-3 | 16 | TRBV3-1/TRBV3-2 | CASSPQGTRGLDTQYF | TGTGCCAGCAGCCCTCAAGGGACTAGGGGTCTTGATACGCAGTATTTT
TRBD2 | NA | TRBJ2-5 | 15 | TRBV28 | CASSLTSGGQETQYF | TGTGCCAGCAGTTTGACTAGCGGGGGCCAAGAGACCCAGTACTTC
TRBD1 | NA | TRBJ2-1 | 13 | TRBV29-1 | CSVAQGAFGEQFF | TGCAGCGTTGCACAGGGGGCGTTTGGTGAGCAGTTCTTC
NA | NA | TRBJ2-7 | 16 | TRBV19 | CASSIDLAGSPREQYF | TGTGCCAGTAGTATAGATCTGGCGGGTAGTCCCCGGGAGCAGTACTTC
NA | NA | TRBJ1-1 | 13 | TRBV2 | CASSENGVGEAFF | TGTGCCAGCAGTGAAAACGGGGTTGGTGAAGCTTTCTTT
NA | NA | TRBJ1-2 | 14 | TRBV28 | CASSFRAGRRGYTF | TGTGCCAGCAGTTTTAGGGCAGGAAGAAGGGGCTACACCTTC
NA | NA | TRBJ2-2 | 12 | TRBV6-2/TRBV6-3 | CASSFVGGELFF | TGTGCCAGCAGCTTTGTCGGCGGGGAGCTGTTTTTT
NA | once | TRBJ2-2 | 17 | TRBV24-1 | CATSPQPGAENTGELFF | TGTGCCACCTCCCCTCAGCCGGGAGCGGAGAACACCGGGGAGCTGTTTTTT
TRBD2 | NA | TRBJ2-2 | 15 | TRBV19 | CASGLAGTNTGELFF | TGTGCCAGTGGACTAGCGGGTACGAACACCGGGGAGCTGTTTTTT
TRBD1 | few | TRBJ1-2 | 15 | TRBV24-1 | CATSRTGQGASGYTF | TGTGCCACCTCTAGAACGGGACAGGGGGCGTCGGGCTACACCTTC
NA | NA | TRBJ2-5 | 13 | TRBV7-3 | CASSTNYQETQYF | TGTGCCAGCAGCACAAACTACCAAGAGACCCAGTACTTC
NA | NA | TRBJ1-2 | 9 | TRBV20-1 | CSAGSGYTF | TGCAGTGCTGGGAGCGGCTACACCTTC
TRBD2 | many | TRBJ2-5 | 17 | TRBV11-3 | CASSLGARTGLAETQYF | TGTGCCAGCAGCTTAGGCGCTCGGACGGGACTAGCAGAGACCCAGTACTTC
NA | NA | TRBJ2-5 | 14 | TRBV7-2 | CASSPSMGEGTQYF | TGTGCCAGCAGCCCCTCAATGGGCGAGGGGACCCAGTACTTC
TRBD2 | NA | TRBJ2-1 | 18 | TRBV2 | CASSEGDVGLAAYNEQFF | TGTGCCAGCAGTGAAGGGGATGTGGGACTAGCGGCCTACAATGAGCAGTTCTTC
TRBD2 | few | TRBJ2-1 | 19 | TRBV5-1 | CASSLVGRAGTSGYNEQFF | TGCGCCAGCAGCTTGGTCGGCAGAGCCGGGACTAGCGGATACAATGAGCAGTTCTTC
TRBD2 | few | TRBJ2-1 | 15 | TRBV11-2 | CASSPGLELGNEQFF | TGTGCCAGCAGTCCCGGACTAGAGCTCGGCAATGAGCAGTTCTTC
NA | NA | TRBJ1-2 | 14 | TRBV21-1 | CASSRPGPLYGYTF | TGTGCCAGCAGCAGACCGGGACCCCTTTATGGCTACACCTTC
TRBD2 | NA | TRBJ2-1 | 15 | TRBV2 | CASSLAGPLYNEQFF | TGTGCCAGCAGCTTAGCGGGACCCCTTTACAATGAGCAGTTCTTC
NA | NA | TRBJ2-3 | 16 | TRBV5-6 | CASSLGGGRGTDTQYF | TGTGCCAGCAGCTTGGGTGGGGGGCGCGGGACAGATACGCAGTATTTT
NA | NA | TRBJ2-7 | 14 | TRBV5-1 | CASSFTSIFNEQYF | TGCGCCAGCAGCTTTACCAGTATCTTCAACGAGCAGTACTTC
NA | NA | TRBJ1-2 | 12 | TRBV6-5 | CASTYRVWGYTF | TGTGCCAGCACCTACAGGGTGTGGGGCTACACCTTC
TRBD2 | NA | TRBJ2-3 | 17 | TRBV4-2 | CASSQVSAGDGADTQYF | TGTGCCAGCAGCCAAGTTTCGGCGGGAGACGGGGCAGATACGCAGTATTTT
TRBD2 | NA | TRBJ2-2 | 17 | TRBV4-3 | CASSRRGTSGPTGELFF | TGCGCCAGCAGCCGCAGAGGGACTAGCGGGCCCACCGGGGAGCTGTTTTTT
NA | NA | TRBJ2-7 | 13 | TRBV7-9 | CASSPWTVDEQYF | TGTGCCAGCAGCCCATGGACGGTCGACGAGCAGTACTTC
NA | NA | TRBJ2-6 | 16 | TRBV2 | CASQTLRGTGANVLTF | TGTGCCAGCCAGACCCTCCGGGGTACTGGGGCCAACGTCCTGACTTTC
TRBD1 | NA | TRBJ2-7 | 14 | TRBV7-9 | CASSPYRGLEEQYF | TGTGCCAGCAGCCCTTACAGGGGGCTTGAGGAGCAGTACTTC
TRBD1 | NA | TRBJ2-1 | 16 | TRBV9 | CASSVELGGVDNEQFF | TGTGCCAGCAGCGTAGAGTTAGGGGGCGTCGACAATGAGCAGTTCTTC
TRBD1 | few | TRBJ1-4 | 14 | TRBV7-2 | CASRPGQNNEKLFF | TGTGCCAGCAGACCGGGACAGAATAATGAAAAACTGTTTTTT
NA | few | TRBJ1-4 | 12 | TRBV19 | CASRGGSSVLFF | TGTGCCAGTAGAGGGGGGTCCAGCGTACTGTTTTTT
NA | NA | TRBJ2-1 | 16 | TRBV11-2 | CASSSPGTRARDEQFF | TGTGCCAGCAGCTCTCCCGGGACGAGGGCTCGGGATGAGCAGTTCTTC
TRBD2 | once | TRBJ2-1 | 15 | TRBV11-2 | CASSLVAGYYNEQFF | TGTGCCAGCAGCTTAGTAGCGGGATACTACAATGAGCAGTTCTTC
NA | NA | TRBJ1-6 | 16 | TRBV6-1 | CASSATPSSYNSPLHF | TGTGCCAGCAGTGCGACTCCGAGTTCCTATAATTCACCCCTCCACTTT
NA | NA | TRBJ1-5 | 13 | TRBV10-3 | CAISDDRYQPQHF | TGTGCCATCAGCGATGACAGGTATCAGCCCCAGCATTTT
NA | NA | TRBJ2-7 | 13 | TRBV29-1 | CSVEEDRTYEQYF | TGCAGCGTTGAAGAGGACAGAACCTACGAGCAGTACTTC
TRBD2 | NA | TRBJ2-1 | 15 | TRBV5-4 | CASSRGLAGGVEQFF | TGTGCCAGCAGCCGCGGACTAGCGGGAGGAGTTGAGCAGTTCTTC
TRBD2 | NA | TRBJ2-7 | 14 | TRBV5-4 | CASSLGGSDHEQYF | TGTGCCAGCAGCTTGGGCGGGAGTGACCACGAGCAGTACTTC
TRBD2 | NA | TRBJ2-7 | 15 | TRBV7-2 | CASSLASGSSYEQYF | TGTGCCAGCAGCTTGGCTAGCGGGAGCTCCTACGAGCAGTACTTC
NA | NA | TRBJ1-1 | 15 | TRBV18 | CASSPVDVRGTEAFF | TGTGCCAGCTCACCTGTTGACGTGCGTGGCACTGAAGCTTTCTTT
NA | NA | TRBJ1-1 | 15 | TRBV6-1 | CASSDPRGADTEAFF | TGTGCCAGCAGTGATCCCCGCGGGGCAGACACTGAAGCTTTCTTT
NA | NA | TRBJ2-6 | 17 | TRBV27 | CASSPWALEAGANVLTF | TGTGCCAGCAGTCCCTGGGCTCTCGAGGCGGGGGCCAACGTCCTGACTTTC
TRBD2 | NA | TRBJ2-3 | 14 | TRBV9 | CASSVAREPDTQYF | TGTGCCAGCAGCGTAGCGCGGGAGCCAGATACGCAGTATTTT